This TCR beta chain is from a study of T and B cells in COVID-19 patients (dated by TCRdb to 2019 to 2021). About the investigation overall: In this study, adaptive immunity was profiled in COVID-19 patients who either had active infection or had recovered, using TRB and IGH repertoire sequencing of peripheral blood. A recovered cohort was made up of 15 to 19 patients contributing 20 samples, mostly after mild to moderate COVID-19 managed as outpatients. The recovered cohort had a median age of about 37 years, compared with approximately 67 years in the active-infection cohort. Critical illness requiring mechanical ventilation or ECMO was present in about 60% of the 20 patients in the active-infection cohort. The repository of TCR and BCR sequences included roughly 70 time points from about 35 patients, and more than 7 million TCR sequences were analysed. A couple of patients were included in both the recovered and active cohorts because samples were available from active disease and after recovery. Comorbidities linked to unfavorable COVID-19 outcome were present in nine tenths of the roughly 20 patients in the active-infection cohort. Up to about 10 follow-up blood samples were collected per patient, with some samples spanning different disease stages in the same individual. An age-matched reference group of some 40 healthy donors negative for COVID-19 antibodies was used as the comparison for repertoire analyses.

The sequencer was an Illumina MiSeq. Multiplex PCR with BIOMED2 TRB-A/B primer pools was used to amplify TRB rearrangements. Illumina-compatible adapters and 7-nucleotide sample barcodes were added to the amplicons in two consecutive PCRs. All library PCRs used Phusion HS II polymerase. The amplicons were purified from gel with the NucleoSpin Gel and PCR Clean-up kit, measured on Qubit, and then pooled at about 3.7 nM. Before Illumina next-generation sequencing, the quality of the amplicon pool was assessed on an Agilent 2100 Bioanalyzer. As for the original processing: TRB rearrangements were annotated with MiXCR 3.0.8 using the default MiXCR reference library. Non-productive reads and sequences with fewer than 2 reads were excluded, and each unique CDR3 nucleotide sequence counted as one clone. Clonality, diversity, richness and V-J gene usage were calculated in R 3.5.1. TCR clustering by CDR3 similarity used GLIPH2, with generation probabilities calculated by OLGA. GLIPH2 clusters were kept only when the clusters contained at least four unique TCR clonotypes present in at least three individuals. The raw public data were reprocessed by TCRdb itself: fastp quality trimming at Q25, MiXCR clonotype calling, in-frame beta chains only. Duplicate CDR3 protein sequences are folded into a single record with the most common DNA and genes. TCRdb, not the original authors, processed these V and J calls. This sample gives thousands of distinct CDR3 sequences in total; 25% to 35% of them show up just once. Of the sample, 20% to 25% is held by the ten largest clones.

CDR1 LNHDA and CDR2 SQIVND are derived from the germline V gene (reference sequence). There are 16 amino acids in the CDR3, from cysteine to phenylalanine inclusive. The kept DNA is CDR3 alone, 48 bases in frame from the first base. V is cut back by 3 bases and J by 4 bases, with 10 bases in the junction unmatched. Genomic DNA extracted from blood, in amounts of 250-500 ng, served as the starting material for amplifying TRB repertoires. The investigation overall reported the following: The cohort was considered too small for HLA contributions to COVID-19 susceptibility or severity to be assessed. Prospective validation of the reported TCR clusters was stated to be required before clinical use. Strongly skewed TRBV/TRBJ gene usage was reported in patients with COVID-19. During active COVID-19 the TRB repertoires were highly clonal, but at recovery diversity and richness rose above the levels seen in healthy donors. Blood samples from mildly ill patients during symptoms and early samples from severe cases were scarce. A total of 2,000 to 2,500 exclusive TCR clusters, including over 25 low-pGen clusters, were found in the recovered cohort. Specific T cell subsets (CD4+/Treg/CD8+) and sorted SARS-CoV-2-responsive or tetramer+ T cells had not yet been sequenced, and these experiments were ongoing.

This clonotype counts as medium-sized (0.01 to 0.1%). The specificity of this receptor is unknown. Base qualities are missing; no much larger clone stands one base away. Sequenced input: blood. The V gene is TRBV19 and the J gene is TRBJ2-5, and TRBD2 matches 8 of the central bases. This TCR was recovered from a human donor with active COVID-19. The CDR3 here reads CASSMEGLGAGETQYF. The DNA reads as follows: TGTGCCAGTAGTATGGAGGGACTAGGGGCGGGAGAGACCCAGTACTTC.